This passage covers 26 T cell receptor beta chains from one sample sequenced in a study of cytomegalovirus exposure and HLA in healthy donors. The PCR employed 60 Vbeta primers together with 13 Jbeta primers. Using immunoSEQ multiplex PCR, the repertoire was profiled, and TCRdb retains in-frame clones only, with some absent. The sample shows some 140,000 clones, around 80% of them seen only once. Sequencing was carried out using PBMCs. The receptors originated from a man in his forties in good health and CMV-seropositive.

V is TRBV5-1 and J is TRBJ1-5, with 9 bases that match TRBD1. The CDR3 runs to 16 residues. Germline V gene sequence: CDR1 SGHRS, CDR2 YFSETQ. J gave up 2 bases and V 4 bases, and 7 bases lay outside the gene matches. CDR3 protein: CASSATGQGGNQPQHF. DNA of the CDR3: TGCGCCAGCAGCGCAACGGGACAGGGCGGCAATCAGCCCCAGCATTTT.

The V call is TRBV7-9, the J call TRBJ2-1, with 9 bases identical to TRBD2. This CDR3 has 16 residues. The V gene end was trimmed by 5 bases and the J gene end by 9 bases; junction bases not matched to a gene: 14. Germline V gene data show CDR1 as SEHNR and CDR2 as FQNEAQ (reference sequence). CDR3 in amino acids: CASSPLAGAALGEQFF. CDR3 in DNA: TGTGCCAGCAGCCCCTTAGCGGGAGCTGCCCTCGGTGAGCAGTTCTTC. The full variable domain, with the rest looked up from reference TRBV7-9 and TRBJ2-1, is DTGVSQNPRHKITKRGQNVTFRCDPISEHNRLYWYRQTLGQGPEFLTYFQNEAQLEKSRLLSDRFSAERPKGSFSTLEIQRTEQGDSAMYLCASSPLAGAALGEQFFGPGTRLTVL.

The V gene is TRBV6-5, the J gene TRBJ1-1, with a tentative D call TRBD1 (6 bases). The CDR3 has 14 amino acids. Germline V gene lookup returns CDR1 MNHEY and CDR2 SVGAGI. The V gene lost 8 bases and the J gene lost 2 bases, with 15 bases spanning the gap. The CDR3 sequence is CASQRGTSNTEAFF. The DNA for the CDR3 is TGTGCCAGCCAGAGGGGGACAAGTAACACTGAAGCTTTCTTT.

In its sample, this clone was seen once. The chain has TRBV7-9 and TRBJ1-1, with 10 bases lining up with TRBD1. The CDR3 has 15 residues. J gave up 0 bases and V 5 bases, and 3 bases lay outside the gene matches. Germline loops: CDR1 SEHNR, CDR2 FQNEAQ (reference sequence). The CDR3 sequence: CASSADRGLNTEAFF. For the CDR3, the DNA is TGTGCCAGCAGCGCCGACAGGGGGCTGAACACTGAAGCTTTCTTT. The entire variable domain, with the rest obtained from reference TRBV7-9 and TRBJ1-1, is as follows: DTGVSQNPRHKITKRGQNVTFRCDPISEHNRLYWYRQTLGQGPEFLTYFQNEAQLEKSRLLSDRFSAERPKGSFSTLEIQRTEQGDSAMYLCASSADRGLNTEAFFGQGTRLTVV.

The genes are TRBV2 and TRBJ1-1; D may be TRBD1 (5 bases). CDR1 is SNHLY, CDR2 FYNNEI, per germline. This CDR3 comprises 13 residues. The V end was cut by 6 bases, the J end by 4 bases, with 12 bases between. For the CDR3, the DNA is TGTGCCAGCAGGACAGCAACGGGCACTGAAGCTTTCTTT. Translating it yields CASRTATGTEAFF.

The rearrangement uses TRBV18 and TRBJ2-7; the match to TRBD2 covers 12 bases. The junction had 3 bases not matched to a gene; V was cut back by 5 bases and J by 1 base. CDR1 and CDR2 (germline): KGHSH, LQKENI. The CDR3 extends over 15 amino acids. For the CDR3, the DNA is TGTGCCAGCTCAAGGACTAGCGGGACTTCCTACGAGCAGTACTTC. It translates to CASSRTSGTSYEQYF.

This clone has a handful of counts. The chain employs TRBV28 and TRBJ1-1, with D maybe TRBD1 (5 bases). Germline lookup yields CDR1 MDHEN and CDR2 SYDVKM. This CDR3 spans 15 amino acids. V dropped 1 base and J dropped 3 bases, with 12 bases sitting between them. The chain's CDR3 is CASSLFREGDTEAFF. The DNA for the CDR3 is TGTGCCAGCAGTTTATTTAGAGAAGGGGACACTGAAGCTTTCTTT.

This chain uses TRBV6-5 with TRBJ2-7; 7 bases agree with TRBD2. The CDR3 is made up of 13 amino acids. Per germline, CDR1 MNHEY and CDR2 SVGAGI. With 6 bases clipped from V and 6 bases from J, the junction kept 8 bases outside the gene matches. CDR3 amino acids: CASSTDAGVEQYF. The CDR3, as DNA: TGTGCCAGCAGCACCGACGCGGGAGTCGAGCAGTACTTC.

The rearrangement joins TRBV9 to TRBJ1-3; 7 bases are a match to TRBD1. CDR1 and CDR2 from the germline V gene are SGDLS and YYNGEE. The CDR3 is 14 residues long. Losses at the gene ends were 0 bases for V and 8 bases for J; bases not matched to a gene: 5. The CDR3 protein is CASSVGVRGDTIYF. The CDR3, as DNA: TGTGCCAGCAGCGTAGGCGTCAGGGGGGACACCATATATTTT.

The chain links TRBV7-6 to TRBJ2-7, with a weak D call TRBD2 (5 bases). CDR1 is SGHVS and CDR2 is FNYEAQ in the germline V gene. Trimming left V 7 bases short and J 1 base short, with 17 bases between. The CDR3 runs to 15 residues. CDR3: CASIPQPTGSYEQYF. The DNA of the CDR3 is TGTGCCAGCATCCCCCAACCCACGGGGTCCTACGAGCAGTACTTC. Filled out from reference TRBV7-6 and TRBJ2-7, the complete variable domain reads GAGVSQSPRYKVTKRGQDVALRCDPISGHVSLYWYRQALGQGPEFLTYFNYEAQQDKSGLPNDRFSAERPEGSISTLTIQRTEQRDSAMYRCASIPQPTGSYEQYFGPGTRLTVT.

CDR3 nucleotide sequence: TGTGCCAGTAGTACCGGGGGGGGTACTAATGAAAAACTGTTTTTT. Amino acids: CASSTGGGTNEKLFF. The chain links TRBV19 to TRBJ1-4; tentative D call: TRBD1 (5 bases). CDR1 is LNHDA and CDR2 is SQIVND in the germline V gene (reference sequence). The V gene lost 4 bases and the J gene lost 2 bases, with 11 bases spanning the gap. CDR3 length: 15 amino acids.

This clone has just a few counts. The rearrangement links TRBV2 to TRBJ2-5, with D possibly TRBD2 on 5 matching bases. Germline lookup yields CDR1 SNHLY and CDR2 FYNNEI. This CDR3 is 12 amino acids long. V was clipped by 4 bases and J by 7 bases, with 10 bases between them. CDR3 nucleotides: TGTGCCAGCAGTGTGGGAGCTGGGACCCAGTACTTC. Amino acids: CASSVGAGTQYF.

This clone has just one count. The chain links TRBV25-1 to TRBJ1-6, with 10 positions matching TRBD1. The germline CDR1 and CDR2 sequences are MGHDK and SYGVNS. This CDR3 is 17 amino acids long. V lost 3 bases to trimming and J lost 3 bases; unmatched junction nucleotides: 5. In DNA, the CDR3 is TGTGCCAGCAGTGACCCCGGGACAGGGGTCTATAATTCACCCCTCCACTTT. Translation gives CASSDPGTGVYNSPLHF.

J is TRBJ2-1 and V is TRBV18; TRBD2 matches 12 bases. V dropped 1 base and J dropped 8; count of bases not matched to a gene: 15. The CDR3 is 19 amino acids. Germline CDR1 and CDR2: KGHSH and LQKENI. The CDR3 spells CASSPRTSGTELPGYEQFF. The CDR3 nucleotides are TGTGCCAGCTCACCACGGACTAGCGGGACTGAATTGCCCGGTTATGAGCAGTTCTTC.

This clone has just one count. The chain carries TRBV6-4 and TRBJ1-1; D unclear. Germline lookup yields CDR1 MRHNA and CDR2 SNTAGT. The CDR3 is 14 amino acids. V gave up 5 bases and J gave up 0 bases, with 10 bases separating them. CDR3 sequence: CASSQDYMNTEAFF. CDR3 nucleotide sequence: TGTGCCAGCAGTCAGGACTATATGAACACTGAAGCTTTCTTT.

The rearrangement uses TRBV11-3 and TRBJ2-1, with D possibly being TRBD2 (6 bases). The CDR3 is 15 amino acids. The V and J ends lost 1 base and 8 bases respectively, with 15 bases between them. CDR1 and CDR2 from the germline V gene are SGHNT and YENEEA. The DNA for the CDR3 is TGTGCCAGCAGCTTAGGGGTGGCGGGATCAGATGAGCAGTTCTTC. It translates to CASSLGVAGSDEQFF.

The chain uses TRBV30 and TRBJ2-7, with 10 bases identical to TRBD2. Germline V gives CDR1 GTSNPN, CDR2 SVGIG (reference sequence). V lost 4 bases to trimming and J lost 6 bases; unmatched junction nucleotides: 9. The CDR3 loop spans 14 amino acids. The CDR3 here is CAWTQRIAGGEQYF. The CDR3 bases are TGTGCCTGGACCCAGCGGATAGCGGGAGGCGAGCAGTACTTC.

The chain couples TRBV10-2 to TRBJ1-3; D is undetermined. The length of the CDR3 is 13 residues. The germline CDR1 and CDR2 sequences are WSHSY and SAAADI. V lost 8 bases, J lost 0 bases, and 8 bases lay in between. CDR3 coding DNA: TGCGCCAGCCTCTTAAACTCTGGAAACACCATATATTTT. Its translation: CASLLNSGNTIYF.

Here the CDR3 reads CSARTWDSYSFSNQPQHF. DNA of the CDR3: TGCAGCGCTAGGACCTGGGACAGCTACTCCTTTAGCAATCAGCCCCAGCATTTT. The chain recombines TRBV29-1 with TRBJ1-5; 7 positions match TRBD1. The germline CDR1 and CDR2 sequences are SQVTM and ANQGSEA. CDR3 size: 18 residues. V trimming: 7 bases; J trimming: 0 bases; junction bases outside the gene matches: 18.

CDR3 bases: TGCAGCGTACAGAGGGACAGGGGTTCGGAGACCCAGTACTTC. It translates to CSVQRDRGSETQYF. The rearrangement uses TRBV29-1 and TRBJ2-5; 10 nucleotides line up with TRBD1. V was clipped by 6 bases and J by 5 bases; unmatched bases: 9. This CDR3 spans 14 amino acids. Germline CDR1 SQVTM, CDR2 ANQGSEA. Full variable domain (remainder filled in from reference TRBV29-1 and TRBJ2-5): SAVISQKPSRDICQRGTSLTIQCQVDSQVTMMFWYRQQPGQSLTLIATANQGSEATYESGFVIDKFPISRPNLTFSTLTVSNMSPEDSSIYLCSVQRDRGSETQYFGPGTRLLVL.

This clone has more than one count but fewer than ten. The chain carries TRBV21-1 and TRBJ2-5; the DNA was not used to check the table's D call, TRBD1. TRBV21-1 is labeled a pseudogene. The CDR3 totals 14 residues. The chain's CDR3 is CASSTGQGGETQYF. The CDR3 region has the DNA TGTGCCAGCAGCACAGGACAGGGGGGAGAGACCCAGTACTTC.

V usage is TRBV5-5 and J usage is TRBJ2-3; D remains ambiguous. CDR3 length equals 13 residues. Trimming left V 4 bases short and J 7 bases short, with 13 bases between. The germline CDR1 and CDR2 sequences are SGHKS and YYEKEE (reference sequence). The CDR3 coding sequence is TGTGCCAGCAGCACCGATCCTAACTATACGCAGTATTTT. Residues: CASSTDPNYTQYF.

The V and J genes are TRBV19 and TRBJ2-1, with 9 bases fitting TRBD2. Per germline, CDR1 LNHDA and CDR2 SQIVND (reference sequence). There are 17 residues in the CDR3. V gave up 3 bases and J gave up 8 bases; unmatched junction bases: 14. The CDR3 nucleotides read TGTGCCAGTAGTATTTTCCCAGCGGGAGGCCTGGAGGATGAGCAGTTCTTC. It is translated as CASSIFPAGGLEDEQFF.

The genes are TRBV19 and TRBJ2-5; 9 nucleotides agree with TRBD1. CDR3 length: 14 residues. CDR1 is LNHDA, CDR2 SQIVND, per germline (reference sequence). J gave up 4 bases and V 4 bases, and 4 bases lay outside the gene matches. The CDR3 sequence is CASSKTGGAETQYF. In DNA, the CDR3 is TGTGCCAGTAGTAAGACAGGGGGTGCAGAGACCCAGTACTTC.

The chain couples TRBV19 to TRBJ1-6; the D is unclear. This CDR3 comprises 14 residues. The germline gives CDR1 LNHDA, CDR2 SQIVND (reference sequence). Deletions cut 5 bases from V and 6 bases from J, with 11 bases between. DNA for the CDR3: TGTGCCAGTAGTTATCAGGCTCCTAATTCACCCCTCCACTTT. This sequence encodes CASSYQAPNSPLHF.

The chain uses TRBV11-2 and TRBJ2-1, with D unclear. V was pared by 3 bases and J by 1 base, with 16 bases between. Germline assignment: CDR1 SGHAT and CDR2 FQNNGV. This CDR3 has 17 residues. The CDR3 sequence is CASSFATAANSYNEQFF. The CDR3 DNA sequence: TGTGCCAGCAGCTTTGCCACCGCGGCTAATTCCTACAATGAGCAGTTCTTC.